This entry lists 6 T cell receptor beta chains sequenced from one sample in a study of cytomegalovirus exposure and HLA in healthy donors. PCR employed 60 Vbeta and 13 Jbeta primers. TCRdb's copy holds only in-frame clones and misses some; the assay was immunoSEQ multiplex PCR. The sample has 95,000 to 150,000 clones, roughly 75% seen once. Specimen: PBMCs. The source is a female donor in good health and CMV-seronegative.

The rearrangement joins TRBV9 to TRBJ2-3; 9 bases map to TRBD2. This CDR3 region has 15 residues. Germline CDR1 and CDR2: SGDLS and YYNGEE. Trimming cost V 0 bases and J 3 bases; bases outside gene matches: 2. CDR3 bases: TGTGCCAGCAGCGTAGCCGGACTAGCGACAGATACGCAGTATTTT. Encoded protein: CASSVAGLATDTQYF.

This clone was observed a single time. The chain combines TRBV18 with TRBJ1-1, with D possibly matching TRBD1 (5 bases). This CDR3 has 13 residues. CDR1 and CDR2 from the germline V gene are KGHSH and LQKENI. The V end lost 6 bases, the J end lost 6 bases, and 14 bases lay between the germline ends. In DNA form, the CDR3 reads TGTGCCAGCTCTTTCGGGGGGTCTCCTGAAGCTTTCTTT. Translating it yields CASSFGGSPEAFF.

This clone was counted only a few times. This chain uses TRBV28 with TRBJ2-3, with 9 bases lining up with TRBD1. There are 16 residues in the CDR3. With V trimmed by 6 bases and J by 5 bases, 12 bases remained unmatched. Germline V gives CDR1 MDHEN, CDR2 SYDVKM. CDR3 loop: CASSLLGTGTIDTQYF. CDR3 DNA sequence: TGTGCCAGCAGCCTCCTCGGGACAGGGACCATAGATACGCAGTATTTT.

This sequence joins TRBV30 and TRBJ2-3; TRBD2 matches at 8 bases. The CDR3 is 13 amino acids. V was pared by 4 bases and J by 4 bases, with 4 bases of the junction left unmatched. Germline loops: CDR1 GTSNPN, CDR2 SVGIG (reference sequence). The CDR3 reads CAWMSGRADTQYF. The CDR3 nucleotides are TGTGCCTGGATGTCCGGGAGGGCAGATACGCAGTATTTT.

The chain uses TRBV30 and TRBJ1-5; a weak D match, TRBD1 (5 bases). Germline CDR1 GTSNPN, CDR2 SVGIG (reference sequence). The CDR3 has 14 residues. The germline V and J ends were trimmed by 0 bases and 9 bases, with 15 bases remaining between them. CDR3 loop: CAWSVRGGGRPQHF. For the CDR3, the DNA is TGTGCCTGGAGTGTCCGCGGGGGAGGGAGGCCCCAGCATTTT.

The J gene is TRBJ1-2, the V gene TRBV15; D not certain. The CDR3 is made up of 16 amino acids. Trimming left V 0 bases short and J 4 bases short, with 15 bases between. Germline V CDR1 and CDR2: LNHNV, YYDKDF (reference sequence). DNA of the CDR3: TGTGCCACCAGCAGAGATGTTGGGCAGCCGGCCTATGGCTACACCTTC. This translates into CATSRDVGQPAYGYTF.